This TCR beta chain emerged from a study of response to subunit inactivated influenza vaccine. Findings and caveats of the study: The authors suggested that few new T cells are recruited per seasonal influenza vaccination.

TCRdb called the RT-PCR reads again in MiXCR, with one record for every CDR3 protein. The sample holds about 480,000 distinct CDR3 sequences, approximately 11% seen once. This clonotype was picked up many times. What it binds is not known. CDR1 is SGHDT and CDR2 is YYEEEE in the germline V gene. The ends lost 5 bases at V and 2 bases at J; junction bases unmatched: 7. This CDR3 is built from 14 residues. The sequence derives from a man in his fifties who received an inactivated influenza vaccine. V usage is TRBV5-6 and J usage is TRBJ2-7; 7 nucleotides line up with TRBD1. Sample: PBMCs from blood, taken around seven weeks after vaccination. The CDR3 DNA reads TGTGCCAGCAGTCGGGACAGCAACACCTACGAGCAGTACTTC. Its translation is CASSRDSNTYEQYF.